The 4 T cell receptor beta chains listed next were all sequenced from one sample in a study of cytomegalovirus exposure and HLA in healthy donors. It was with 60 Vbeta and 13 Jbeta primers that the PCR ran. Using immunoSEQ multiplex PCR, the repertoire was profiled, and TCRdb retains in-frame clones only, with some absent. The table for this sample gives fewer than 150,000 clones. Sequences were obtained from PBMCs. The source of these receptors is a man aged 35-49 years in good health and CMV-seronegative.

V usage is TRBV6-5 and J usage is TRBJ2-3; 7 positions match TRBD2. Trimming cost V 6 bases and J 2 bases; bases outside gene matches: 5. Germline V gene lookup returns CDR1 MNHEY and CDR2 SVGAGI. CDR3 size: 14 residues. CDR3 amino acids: CASRRGGLTDTQYF. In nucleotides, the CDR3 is TGTGCCAGCAGGCGCGGGGGACTCACAGATACGCAGTATTTT.

The chain's CDR3 is CASSQGVLRGDTQYF. CDR3 DNA: TGTGCCAGCAGCCAAGGGGTGTTAAGGGGAGATACGCAGTATTTT. The J gene is TRBJ2-3, the V gene TRBV7-3; D might be TRBD1 (5 bases). This CDR3 is built from 15 residues. V gave up 5 bases and J gave up 5 bases, with 17 bases separating them. From germline, CDR1 is SGHTA and CDR2 FQGTGA.

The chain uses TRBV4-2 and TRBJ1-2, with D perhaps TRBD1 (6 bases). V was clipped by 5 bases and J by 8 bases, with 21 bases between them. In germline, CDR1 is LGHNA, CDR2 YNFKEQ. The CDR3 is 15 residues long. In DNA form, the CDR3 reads TGTGCCAGCAGCGCTCCCGGGACACCCCAGGAGGGCTACACCTTC. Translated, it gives CASSAPGTPQEGYTF.

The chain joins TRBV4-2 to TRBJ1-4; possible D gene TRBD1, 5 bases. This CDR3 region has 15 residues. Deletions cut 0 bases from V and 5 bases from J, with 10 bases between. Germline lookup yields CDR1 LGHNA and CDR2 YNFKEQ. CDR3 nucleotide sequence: TGTGCCAGCAGCCAAGAATCAAGGGGAAATGAAAAACTGTTTTTT. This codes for CASSQESRGNEKLFF.